The rows below give T cell receptor beta chains drawn from one sample of a study of T cells in Graves' hyperthyroidism and ophthalmopathy. TCRdb re-called the multiplex PCR reads through MiXCR, storing one row per CDR3 protein. The sample has around 340,000 distinct CDR3 sequences, approximately 14% seen once. Input material: blood. These receptors were obtained from a woman aged 30 to 39 with Graves' hyperthyroidism. CDR3s include the opening cysteine and the closing phenylalanine or tryptophan. D genes are given only for firm matches. Clone size appears in some rows only: once, few, many, or a class for an expanded clone.

d_gene: TRBD2; j_gene: TRBJ2-1; abundance: few; v_gene: TRBV28; CDR3aa: CASGFLAGDYNEQFF; CDR3nt: TGTGCCAGCGGATTCCTAGCGGGAGACTACAATGAGCAGTTCTTC
d_gene: NA; j_gene: TRBJ1-1; abundance: many; v_gene: TRBV7-8; CDR3aa: CASTKGRGLGAFF; CDR3nt: TGTGCCAGCACCAAGGGGCGCGGGCTCGGTGCTTTCTTT
d_gene: TRBD1; j_gene: TRBJ2-1; abundance: NA; v_gene: TRBV20-1; CDR3aa: CSVTGTGADEQFF; CDR3nt: TGCAGTGTGACCGGGACAGGGGCGGATGAGCAGTTCTTC
d_gene: TRBD1; j_gene: TRBJ2-2; abundance: few; v_gene: TRBV7-9; CDR3aa: CASSVQGYTGELFF; CDR3nt: TGTGCCAGCAGCGTACAGGGGTACACCGGGGAGCTGTTTTTT
d_gene: NA; j_gene: TRBJ2-1; abundance: many; v_gene: TRBV9; CDR3aa: CASSKTTYNEQFF; CDR3nt: TGTGCCAGCAGCAAGACAACCTACAATGAGCAGTTCTTC
d_gene: NA; j_gene: TRBJ2-5; abundance: few; v_gene: TRBV29-1; CDR3aa: CSVEEETQYF; CDR3nt: TGCAGCGTTGAAGAGGAGACCCAGTACTTC
d_gene: NA; j_gene: TRBJ1-2; abundance: many; v_gene: TRBV6-1; CDR3aa: CASSYGQPDYYGYTF; CDR3nt: TGTGCCAGCAGTTACGGACAGCCGGATTACTATGGCTACACCTTC
d_gene: NA; j_gene: TRBJ2-3; abundance: once; v_gene: TRBV19; CDR3aa: CASTGTWGDTQYF; CDR3nt: TGTGCCAGTACGGGGACTTGGGGAGATACGCAGTATTTT
d_gene: NA; j_gene: TRBJ2-2; abundance: NA; v_gene: TRBV4-1; CDR3aa: CASSQEPLVNTGELFF; CDR3nt: TGCGCCAGCAGCCAAGAGCCACTAGTAAACACCGGGGAGCTGTTTTTT
d_gene: TRBD2; j_gene: TRBJ2-7; abundance: many; v_gene: TRBV12-3/TRBV12-4; CDR3aa: CASSLAGGRGEQYF; CDR3nt: TGTGCCAGCAGTTTGGCGGGAGGACGGGGCGAGCAGTACTTC
d_gene: NA; j_gene: TRBJ1-5; abundance: many; v_gene: TRBV2; CDR3aa: CASRDDSNQPQHF; CDR3nt: TGTGCCAGCAGGGACGACTCAAATCAGCCCCAGCATTTT
d_gene: TRBD2; j_gene: TRBJ2-2; abundance: NA; v_gene: TRBV9; CDR3aa: CASTRHFTGGPPGELSF; CDR3nt: TGTGCCAGCACCAGGCATTTTACGGGAGGGCCGCCCGGGGAGCTGTCTTTT
d_gene: NA; j_gene: TRBJ1-2; abundance: NA; v_gene: TRBV12-3/TRBV12-4; CDR3aa: CASTQGALIYGYTF; CDR3nt: TGTGCCAGCACCCAGGGCGCGCTGATCTATGGCTACACCTTC
d_gene: NA; j_gene: TRBJ2-1; abundance: NA; v_gene: TRBV5-4; CDR3aa: CASSFEASSYNEQFF; CDR3nt: TGTGCCAGCAGCTTCGAAGCGAGCTCCTACAATGAGCAGTTCTTC
d_gene: TRBD2; j_gene: TRBJ2-7; abundance: many; v_gene: TRBV7-3; CDR3aa: CASSLTRGLEDEQYF; CDR3nt: TGTGCCAGCAGCTTAACGCGGGGGTTGGAGGACGAGCAGTACTTC
d_gene: NA; j_gene: TRBJ2-7; abundance: many; v_gene: TRBV29-1; CDR3aa: CSVERGGSYEQYF; CDR3nt: TGCAGCGTTGAACGCGGCGGCTCCTACGAGCAGTACTTC
d_gene: NA; j_gene: TRBJ1-6; abundance: many; v_gene: TRBV12-3/TRBV12-4; CDR3aa: CASSPTGTTDSPLHF; CDR3nt: TGTGCCAGCAGCCCGACGGGCACCACCGATTCACCCCTCCACTTT
d_gene: NA; j_gene: TRBJ2-1; abundance: NA; v_gene: TRBV10-3; CDR3aa: CAVMEGVLNEQFF; CDR3nt: TGTGCCGTCATGGAGGGAGTGTTAAATGAGCAGTTCTTC
d_gene: TRBD1; j_gene: TRBJ2-7; abundance: few; v_gene: TRBV3-1; CDR3aa: CASSQGDSYEQYF; CDR3nt: TGTGCCAGCAGCCAAGGGGACAGCTACGAGCAGTACTTC
d_gene: NA; j_gene: TRBJ2-3; abundance: many; v_gene: TRBV3-1; CDR3aa: CASSQEDRPTDTQYF; CDR3nt: TGTGCCAGCAGCCAAGAAGACAGGCCGACAGATACGCAGTATTTT
d_gene: NA; j_gene: TRBJ1-1; abundance: many; v_gene: TRBV6-2/TRBV6-3; CDR3aa: CAAAGGGTEAFF; CDR3nt: TGTGCCGCGGCAGGCGGGGGCACTGAAGCTTTCTTT
d_gene: NA; j_gene: TRBJ1-2; abundance: many; v_gene: TRBV7-3; CDR3aa: CASSQSSGEGYTF; CDR3nt: TGTGCCAGCAGCCAGTCCTCCGGGGAAGGCTACACCTTC
d_gene: NA; j_gene: TRBJ1-1; abundance: many; v_gene: TRBV28; CDR3aa: CASPPSVGGETEAFF; CDR3nt: TGTGCCAGTCCACCTTCGGTGGGGGGAGAGACTGAAGCTTTCTTT
d_gene: TRBD2; j_gene: TRBJ2-5; abundance: many; v_gene: TRBV7-8; CDR3aa: CASSLFSGRARETQYF; CDR3nt: TGTGCCAGCAGCTTATTTAGCGGGAGGGCCCGCGAGACCCAGTACTTC
d_gene: TRBD1; j_gene: TRBJ2-7; abundance: many; v_gene: TRBV28; CDR3aa: CASKQGVYEQYF; CDR3nt: TGTGCCAGCAAACAGGGGGTTTACGAGCAGTACTTC
d_gene: TRBD1; j_gene: TRBJ1-3; abundance: NA; v_gene: TRBV12-3/TRBV12-4; CDR3aa: CASSQQGFGGNTIYF; CDR3nt: TGTGCCAGCAGCCAACAGGGGTTTGGTGGAAACACCATATATTTT
d_gene: NA; j_gene: TRBJ1-4; abundance: NA; v_gene: TRBV18; CDR3aa: CASSPAGTPNEKLFF; CDR3nt: TGTGCCAGCTCACCCGCCGGGACACCTAATGAAAAACTGTTTTTT
d_gene: NA; j_gene: TRBJ1-5; abundance: many; v_gene: TRBV28; CDR3aa: CASSFGYSNQPQHF; CDR3nt: TGTGCCAGCAGTTTTGGATATAGCAATCAGCCCCAGCATTTT
d_gene: TRBD1; j_gene: TRBJ2-3; abundance: many; v_gene: TRBV7-8; CDR3aa: CASSLGRQGITDTQYF; CDR3nt: TGTGCCAGCAGCTTAGGGCGACAGGGGATCACAGATACGCAGTATTTT
d_gene: NA; j_gene: TRBJ2-1; abundance: NA; v_gene: TRBV3-1; CDR3aa: CASSQESGYNEQFF; CDR3nt: TGTGCCAGCAGCCAAGAAAGTGGTTACAATGAGCAGTTCTTC
d_gene: NA; j_gene: TRBJ1-2; abundance: few; v_gene: TRBV12-3/TRBV12-4; CDR3aa: CASSLGGAAEGYTF; CDR3nt: TGTGCCAGCAGTTTGGGAGGGGCGGCAGAAGGCTACACCTTC
d_gene: NA; j_gene: TRBJ2-3; abundance: NA; v_gene: TRBV20-1; CDR3aa: CSVSTDTQYF; CDR3nt: TGCAGTGTTTCCACAGATACGCAGTATTTT
d_gene: NA; j_gene: TRBJ2-7; abundance: many; v_gene: TRBV11-2; CDR3aa: CASSSGTADYEQYF; CDR3nt: TGTGCCAGCAGCTCCGGGACGGCCGATTACGAGCAGTACTTC
d_gene: NA; j_gene: TRBJ2-2; abundance: NA; v_gene: TRBV29-1; CDR3aa: CSVVGSAGELFF; CDR3nt: TGCAGCGTTGTGGGATCGGCCGGGGAGCTGTTTTTT
d_gene: NA; j_gene: TRBJ2-7; abundance: NA; v_gene: TRBV7-3; CDR3aa: CASSFGGGGTAEQYF; CDR3nt: TGTGCCAGCAGCTTCGGAGGGGGGGGGACCGCCGAGCAGTACTTC
d_gene: NA; j_gene: TRBJ1-2; abundance: few; v_gene: TRBV12-3/TRBV12-4; CDR3aa: CASSFRTNYGYTF; CDR3nt: TGTGCCAGCAGTTTTAGGACTAACTATGGCTACACCTTC
d_gene: NA; j_gene: TRBJ2-4; abundance: NA; v_gene: TRBV28; CDR3aa: CASSLTGEKNIQYF; CDR3nt: TGTGCCAGCAGTTTGACAGGAGAAAAAAACATTCAGTACTTC
d_gene: NA; j_gene: TRBJ1-3; abundance: NA; v_gene: TRBV6-2/TRBV6-3; CDR3aa: CASCDHSGNTIYF; CDR3nt: TGTGCCAGCTGCGACCACTCTGGAAACACCATATATTTT
d_gene: NA; j_gene: TRBJ2-1; abundance: many; v_gene: TRBV7-8; CDR3aa: CASSLTGGSVSYNEQFF; CDR3nt: TGTGCCAGCAGCTTAACTGGGGGGTCGGTCTCCTACAATGAGCAGTTCTTC
d_gene: NA; j_gene: TRBJ2-2; abundance: many; v_gene: TRBV6-1; CDR3aa: CASSLTGYTGELFF; CDR3nt: TGTGCCAGCAGTCTGACAGGTTACACCGGGGAGCTGTTTTTT
d_gene: NA; j_gene: TRBJ2-7; abundance: NA; v_gene: TRBV4-3; CDR3aa: CASSQDRGREEYEQYF; CDR3nt: TGCGCCAGCAGCCAAGACAGGGGTCGGGAAGAATACGAGCAGTACTTC
d_gene: NA; j_gene: TRBJ1-1; abundance: few; v_gene: TRBV14; CDR3aa: CASSLGGGIAEAFF; CDR3nt: TGTGCCAGCAGCTTAGGCGGCGGGATTGCTGAAGCTTTCTTT
d_gene: NA; j_gene: TRBJ2-5; abundance: many; v_gene: TRBV6-5; CDR3aa: CASSYGEETQYF; CDR3nt: TGTGCCAGCAGTTACGGGGAGGAGACCCAGTACTTC
d_gene: NA; j_gene: TRBJ2-3; abundance: many; v_gene: TRBV30; CDR3aa: CAWSGPTDDTQYF; CDR3nt: TGTGCCTGGAGTGGGCCCACCGACGATACGCAGTATTTT
d_gene: NA; j_gene: TRBJ1-1; abundance: many; v_gene: TRBV28; CDR3aa: CASRQKREAFF; CDR3nt: TGTGCCAGCAGACAGAAACGTGAAGCTTTCTTT
d_gene: TRBD1; j_gene: TRBJ1-3; abundance: few; v_gene: TRBV6-1; CDR3aa: CASRRTGEQGANTIYF; CDR3nt: TGTGCCAGCAGACGTACCGGGGAACAGGGGGCAAACACCATATATTTT
d_gene: NA; j_gene: TRBJ1-2; abundance: many; v_gene: TRBV29-1; CDR3aa: CSVPDGRGGYTF; CDR3nt: TGCAGCGTTCCGGACGGCCGAGGAGGCTACACCTTC
d_gene: NA; j_gene: TRBJ2-5; abundance: many; v_gene: TRBV7-2; CDR3aa: CASTQSETQYF; CDR3nt: TGTGCCAGCACCCAGTCTGAGACCCAGTACTTC
d_gene: NA; j_gene: TRBJ2-5; abundance: NA; v_gene: TRBV6-2/TRBV6-3; CDR3aa: CASSYFRQKETQYF; CDR3nt: TGTGCCAGCAGTTACTTCAGACAAAAAGAGACCCAGTACTTC